The rows below give T cell receptor beta chains drawn from one sample of a study. TCRdb reanalysed the 5' RACE reads using MiXCR and keeps one entry per CDR3 protein. The sample lists some 40,000 distinct CDR3 sequences; 22% were seen once. Sequences were obtained from Tregs sorted from a lymph node. These receptors all come from a female donor with breast cancer. Both conserved end residues are part of each CDR3. Each record gives: D gene, V gene, J gene, clone size, CDR3 DNA, CDR3 protein. A D gene is named only where the DNA matches it firmly. Only some rows state a clone size, as once, few, many or a class for expanded clones.

TRBD1,TRBV20-1,TRBJ2-3,many,TGCAGTGCTGAAACAGGGGGCCCGCAGTATTTT,CSAETGGPQYF
TRBD2,TRBV5-1,TRBJ2-1,NA,TGCGCCAGCAGCTTGGGACTAGCGGGAATGCAAAATGAGCAGTTCTTC,CASSLGLAGMQNEQFF
NA,TRBV11-2,TRBJ2-4,NA,TGTGCCAGCAGCTTCGATTTCCGACGGACGGACCACCCTCTAGCCAAAAACATTCAGTACTTC,CASSFDFRRTDHPLAKNIQYF
NA,TRBV6-1,TRBJ1-2,many,TGTGCCAGCGAGGACGTAAATGGCTACACCTTC,CASEDVNGYTF
NA,TRBV4-1,TRBJ2-3,few,TGCGCCAGCAGCCAGGCGAGAACCACAGATACGCAGTATTTT,CASSQARTTDTQYF
NA,TRBV28,TRBJ2-1,NA,TGTGCCAGCAGCCGATCCTTACAGGGATATGAGCAGTTCTTC,CASSRSLQGYEQFF
NA,TRBV6-1,TRBJ1-1,NA,TGTGCCAGCAGTGACCCAGGCTGGAACACTGAAGCTTTCTTT,CASSDPGWNTEAFF
NA,TRBV7-9,TRBJ2-5,many,TGTGCCAGCAGCTTTGATTCTTCGGGACAAGAGACCCAGTACTTC,CASSFDSSGQETQYF
TRBD2,TRBV5-1,TRBJ2-3,few,TGCGCCAGCAGCGGGCAAAAGGGGCGACTAGCGGGATCTAGGAGCACAGATACGCAGTATTTT,CASSGQKGRLAGSRSTDTQYF
NA,TRBV6-2/TRBV6-3,TRBJ1-2,many,TGTGCCAGCAGTTTAGCTAACTATGGCTACACCTTC,CASSLANYGYTF
NA,TRBV12-3/TRBV12-4,TRBJ1-1,many,TGTGCCAGCAGTTTTAGTCCGTACACCGGCAACACTGAAGCTTTCTTT,CASSFSPYTGNTEAFF
NA,TRBV4-2,TRBJ1-4,few,TGTGCCAGCAGCCAAGATGGGGCAGCAGCAACTAATGAAAAACTGTTTTTT,CASSQDGAAATNEKLFF
NA,TRBV28,TRBJ1-5,few,TGTGCCAGCAGATCCCCGGGATTCACTCAGCCCCAGCATTTT,CASRSPGFTQPQHF
NA,TRBV25-1,TRBJ2-5,NA,TGTGCCAGCAGTGAATTCTTGGGGGGCCAAGAGACCCAGTACTTC,CASSEFLGGQETQYF
NA,TRBV6-5,TRBJ2-5,medium-sized,TGTGCCAGCAGTTTAGCGTTCCAAGAGACCCAGTACTTC,CASSLAFQETQYF
NA,TRBV5-6,TRBJ1-1,NA,TGTGCCAGCAGCAAGACAGCGACCACTGAAGCTTTCTTT,CASSKTATTEAFF
NA,TRBV5-1,TRBJ2-2,few,TGCGCCAGCAGCCAAACGGCCGTGGAGGGCCGTCGGTTCGGGGAGCTGTTTTTT,CASSQTAVEGRRFGELFF
NA,TRBV4-1,TRBJ1-5,NA,TGCGCCAGCAGCCAGGTGGGGGTGGATCAGCCCCAGCATTTT,CASSQVGVDQPQHF
NA,TRBV7-6,TRBJ2-7,NA,TGTGCCAGCAGCTCCGGCGGAGGACAGCTTCCCTACGAGAAGTACTTC,CASSSGGGQLPYEKYF
NA,TRBV6-5,TRBJ2-2,NA,TGTGCCAGCAGTTACCGGGAGCTTTACGGGGAGCTGTTTTTT,CASSYRELYGELFF
TRBD2,TRBV7-3,TRBJ2-1,many,TGTGCCGTCGAAGCGGGGCGGGGCAATGAGCAGTTCTTC,CAVEAGRGNEQFF
NA,TRBV7-3,TRBJ2-1,many,TGTGCCAGCAGCGAGACAGGCGGAGAGCAGTTCTTC,CASSETGGEQFF
TRBD1,TRBV28,TRBJ2-1,many,TGTGCCAGCAGTTTACCAGCGCAGGGGGACAATGAGCAGTTCTTC,CASSLPAQGDNEQFF
TRBD1,TRBV7-2,TRBJ2-3,few,TGTGCCAGCAGCTCCGGACAGGGGGGCACAGATACGCAGTATTTT,CASSSGQGGTDTQYF
NA,TRBV7-9,TRBJ1-4,NA,TGTGCCAGCAGCTTAGGATGGGGGTTGAATGAAAAACTGTTTTTT,CASSLGWGLNEKLFF
NA,TRBV7-9,TRBJ2-1,few,TGTGCCAGCAGCCCCGGGAGCCACAATGAGCAGTTCTTC,CASSPGSHNEQFF
TRBD1,TRBV6-5,TRBJ2-1,few,TGTGCCAGCAGTTACGGACAGGGAGACTACAATGAGCAGTTCTTC,CASSYGQGDYNEQFF
NA,TRBV20-1,TRBJ2-5,many,TGCAGTGCTAGACCTTTCAGCGTAGATCAAGAGACCCAGTACTTC,CSARPFSVDQETQYF
TRBD1,TRBV6-2/TRBV6-3,TRBJ1-2,few,TGTGCCAGCAGCCAGATACAGGGGAGCGGCTACACCTTC,CASSQIQGSGYTF
NA,TRBV20-1,TRBJ1-5,many,TGCAGTGCTAGAGAACTTAGTCACGACAACCCCAATCAGCCCCAGCATTTT,CSARELSHDNPNQPQHF
TRBD1,TRBV6-5,TRBJ2-1,few,TGTGCCAGCAGAAGGACAGGGTGGAGTGAGCAGTTCTTC,CASRRTGWSEQFF
NA,TRBV30,TRBJ2-7,NA,TGTGCCTGGAGTGTAATGATTGGATACGAGCAGTACTTC,CAWSVMIGYEQYF
TRBD2,TRBV4-1,TRBJ2-1,many,TGCGCCAGCAGCCAAGATTGGGAGGGAGGTGAGCAGTTCTTC,CASSQDWEGGEQFF
TRBD1,TRBV4-1,TRBJ2-1,NA,TGCGCCAGCAGCCAACCGGGACAGGGGGCGCGAAATGAGCAGTTCTTC,CASSQPGQGARNEQFF
NA,TRBV6-5,TRBJ2-7,many,TGTGCCAGCAGCCTGGGACGCCTGCCCCTCTACGAGCAGTACTTC,CASSLGRLPLYEQYF
TRBD2,TRBV7-6,TRBJ2-7,NA,TGTGCCAGCAGCTTACCGGGGGGTGTCGAGCAGTACTTC,CASSLPGGVEQYF
TRBD1,TRBV7-9,TRBJ2-5,many,TGTGCCAGCAGCTCGAGCAGGGGGTCGGGGGAGACCCAGTACTTC,CASSSSRGSGETQYF
TRBD1,TRBV7-9,TRBJ2-1,many,TGTGCCAGCAGAGAACTAGGGGGCAGGTCCTACAATGAGCAGTTCTTC,CASRELGGRSYNEQFF
TRBD2,TRBV30,TRBJ2-1,NA,TGTGCCTGGGACTCGGGAGGGGATGAGCAGTTCTTC,CAWDSGGDEQFF
NA,TRBV6-1,TRBJ1-1,many,TGTGCCAGCAGTGAAGCGTTAAGCGCTGAAGCTTTCTTT,CASSEALSAEAFF
TRBD1,TRBV6-5,TRBJ2-7,few,TGTGCCAGCAGTTACTGGGACAGGGGCGAGCAGTACTTC,CASSYWDRGEQYF
NA,TRBV5-1,TRBJ1-2,many,TGCGCCAGCAGCTTGATGGGGGGCGCAGGAGAAGGCTACACCTTC,CASSLMGGAGEGYTF
TRBD2,TRBV7-3,TRBJ2-1,many,TGTGCCAGCAGCTCTGGAGGCGGGAGGCAAAATGAGCAGTTCTTC,CASSSGGGRQNEQFF
NA,TRBV20-1,TRBJ2-7,NA,TGCAGTGCTAGAGATCGCAGAGGGCCCTCAGGGGAGCAGTACTTC,CSARDRRGPSGEQYF
TRBD2,TRBV4-1,TRBJ2-1,few,TGCGCCAGCAGCCAAGTCGGGACTAGCGGTAATGAGCAGTTCTTC,CASSQVGTSGNEQFF
NA,TRBV29-1,TRBJ2-1,NA,TGCAGCGGGCTCTATTTCAATGAGCAGTTCTTC,CSGLYFNEQFF
TRBD1,TRBV19,TRBJ1-2,few,TGTGCCAGTAGTAAACAAACCGGGACAGCTTTGTATGGCTACACCTTC,CASSKQTGTALYGYTF